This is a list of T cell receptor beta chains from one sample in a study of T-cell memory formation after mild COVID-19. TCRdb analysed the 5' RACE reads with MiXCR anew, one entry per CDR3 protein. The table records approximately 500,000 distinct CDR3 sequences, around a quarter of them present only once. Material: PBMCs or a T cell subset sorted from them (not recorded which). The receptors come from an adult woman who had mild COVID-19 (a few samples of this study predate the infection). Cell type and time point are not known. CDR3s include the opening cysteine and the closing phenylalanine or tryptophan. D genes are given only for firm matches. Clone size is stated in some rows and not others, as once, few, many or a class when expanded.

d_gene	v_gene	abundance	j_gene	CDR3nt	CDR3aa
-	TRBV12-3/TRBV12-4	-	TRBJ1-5	TGTGCCAGCAGTTTATCGGACGCTGGCAATCAGCCCCAGCATTTT	CASSLSDAGNQPQHF
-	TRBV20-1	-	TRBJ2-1	TGCAGTGCTAGTCTCGGGGGGCCGATGAATGAGCAGTTCTTC	CSASLGGPMNEQFF
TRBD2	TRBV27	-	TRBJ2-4	TGTGCCAGCAGTTTCGGGACTAGCGGGAGTAACATTCAGTACTTC	CASSFGTSGSNIQYF
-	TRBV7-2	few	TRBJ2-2	TGTGCCAGCAGCTTAGGGGTGGACACCGGGGAGCTGTTTTTT	CASSLGVDTGELFF
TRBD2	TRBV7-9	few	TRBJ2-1	TGTGCCAGCAGCGCCACACTCGGGACTAGCGGGGGGCTTATCAACAATGAGCAGTTCTTC	CASSATLGTSGGLINNEQFF
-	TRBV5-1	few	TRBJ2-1	TGCGCCAGCAGCCGGGCCGCTGGCTCTGAGCAGTTCTTC	CASSRAAGSEQFF
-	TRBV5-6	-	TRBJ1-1	TGTGCCAGCAGCTTTTTAGGGGAAACTGAAGCTTTCTTT	CASSFLGETEAFF
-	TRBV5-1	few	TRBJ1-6	TGCGCCAGCAGTCCAGAACCAGGGATGGGTAATTCACCCCTCCACTTT	CASSPEPGMGNSPLHF
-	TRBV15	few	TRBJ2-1	TGTGCCACCAGCGTGCAGGACGGTGAGCAGTTCTTC	CATSVQDGEQFF
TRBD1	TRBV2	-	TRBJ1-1	TGTGCCAGCACTGTAGACAGGGGGTTCGATGGGACTGAAGCTTTCTTT	CASTVDRGFDGTEAFF
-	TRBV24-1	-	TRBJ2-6	TGTGCCACCAGTGATCCCCCCTCTGGGGCCAACGTCCTGACTTTC	CATSDPPSGANVLTF
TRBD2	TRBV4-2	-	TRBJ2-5	TGTGCCAGCAGCCAAGTCTCTCCTAGCGGGAGTGGGGAGACCCAGTACTTC	CASSQVSPSGSGETQYF
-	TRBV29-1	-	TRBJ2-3	TGCAGCGTTGGGCTTGCGGACACTCATGTCACAGATACGCAGTATTTT	CSVGLADTHVTDTQYF
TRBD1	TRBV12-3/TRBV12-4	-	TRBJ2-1	TGTGCCAGCAGATTAAGGTCGAGCCGGGACAGGGAGCAGTTCTTC	CASRLRSSRDREQFF
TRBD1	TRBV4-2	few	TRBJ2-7	TGTGCCAGCAGCCTCGCTCCGGGACAGGTAGCCTACGAGCAGTACTTC	CASSLAPGQVAYEQYF
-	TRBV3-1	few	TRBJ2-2	TGTGCCAGCAGCCAAGATGACAGACGCACGGGCGGGGAGCTGTTTTTT	CASSQDDRRTGGELFF
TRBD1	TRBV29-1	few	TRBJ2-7	TGCAGCGTCCGGGACAGGGCCTCCTACGAGCAGTACTTC	CSVRDRASYEQYF
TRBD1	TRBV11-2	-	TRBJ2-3	TGTGCCAGCAGCTTAGATGGACAGGTGGGGGCCGATACGCAGTATTTT	CASSLDGQVGADTQYF
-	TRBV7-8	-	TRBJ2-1	TGTGCCAGCAGCTTAGCCTACACTAGGAGCTCCTACAATGAGCAGTTCTTC	CASSLAYTRSSYNEQFF
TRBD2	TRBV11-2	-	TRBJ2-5	TGTGCCAGCAGCGGAGCGGGACTAGCGGGGGGACTACAAGAGACCCAGTACTTC	CASSGAGLAGGLQETQYF
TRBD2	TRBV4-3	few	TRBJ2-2	TGCGCCAGCAGCCAAGAAAGCGGGGCCGGGGAGCTGTTTTTT	CASSQESGAGELFF
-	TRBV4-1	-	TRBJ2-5	TGCGCCAGCAGCCACCCCCCAAATGCAGGGGGGCAAACATCCCAGTACTTC	CASSHPPNAGGQTSQYF
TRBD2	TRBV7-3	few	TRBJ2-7	TGTGCCAGCAGCTTAGAAGCGGGAGCACCCTACGAGCAGTACTTC	CASSLEAGAPYEQYF
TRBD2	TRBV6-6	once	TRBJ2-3	TGTGCCAGCAGTTACGTTGGGACTAGCGGGAGGTCTAAGGCGGCAGATACGCAGTATTTT	CASSYVGTSGRSKAADTQYF
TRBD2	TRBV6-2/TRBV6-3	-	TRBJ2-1	TGTGCCAGCAGTTACGGGGGACTAGCGGGAGAGCTTCTCAATGAGCAGTTCTTC	CASSYGGLAGELLNEQFF